A single sample is the source of the 8 T cell receptor beta chains below, sequenced in a study of T cells in Graves' hyperthyroidism and ophthalmopathy (dated by TCRdb to about 2019). The library was obtained by multiplex PCR. TCRdb lists the instrument as Illumina HiSeq 2000. The TCR beta CDR3 regions were amplified from the RNA transcripts. For the first round of RT-PCR on the TCR CDR3, the HTBI primer set was used together with the Qiagen OneStep RT-PCR kit. TCRdb reran the public reads through fastp at Q25 and MiXCR, keeping productive beta chains. Rows with a matching CDR3 protein are joined into one entry that keeps the most common DNA and genes. For this sample there are around 700,000 distinct CDR3 sequences; around a sixth appear just once. The ten largest clones represent around 15% of the sample. The sample was blood. Source of these receptors: a woman aged 45-59 years with Graves' hyperthyroidism that later progressed to Graves' ophthalmopathy.

Only a few counts were recorded for this clonotype. The genes are TRBV30 and TRBJ2-3; 9 nucleotides align to TRBD2. The CDR3 totals 17 residues. The junction had 12 bases not matched to a gene; V was cut back by 1 base and J by 4 bases. CDR1 GTSNPN and CDR2 SVGIG come from the germline V gene (reference sequence). The CDR3 sequence: CAWSANAGLANPDTQYF. The CDR3 bases are TGTGCCTGGAGTGCTAATGCAGGACTAGCGAACCCAGATACGCAGTATTTT.

This clonotype has more than one count but fewer than ten. The rearrangement links TRBV6-5 to TRBJ2-1; D gene ambiguous. V was pared by 0 bases and J by 5 bases, with 20 bases between. This CDR3 is 18 amino acids long. Per the germline V gene, CDR1 is MNHEY and CDR2 is SVGAGI. CDR3 sequence: CASSYSIVTTFPHNEQFF. DNA of the CDR3: TGTGCCAGCAGTTACTCGATTGTCACGACCTTCCCCCACAATGAGCAGTTCTTC.

This clonotype was seen ten or more times. The chain employs TRBV7-9 and TRBJ1-1; D remains unclear. Deletions cut 5 bases from V and 0 bases from J, with 7 bases between. Looked up from germline, CDR1 is SEHNR and CDR2 is FQNEAQ (reference sequence). CDR3 length equals 13 residues. CDR3 sequence (DNA): TGTGCCAGCAGCCCAAACTTGAACACTGAAGCTTTCTTT. Amino acid sequence: CASSPNLNTEAFF.

This chain uses TRBV19 with TRBJ1-5; 7 bases align to TRBD1. The CDR3 has 15 amino acids. CDR1 is LNHDA, CDR2 SQIVND, per germline (reference sequence). J gave up 3 bases and V 10 bases, and 12 bases lay outside the gene matches. The CDR3 sequence: CATSNWGQSNQPQHF. Here the CDR3 DNA reads TGTGCCACCTCCAATTGGGGACAGTCCAATCAGCCCCAGCATTTT.

This rearrangement joins TRBV7-2 to TRBJ2-1, with a tentative D call TRBD2 (6 bases). V lost 0 bases, J lost 5 bases, and 17 bases lay in between. Germline CDR1 reads SGHTA; CDR2 reads FQGNSA. This CDR3 contains 17 residues. The CDR3 DNA is TGTGCCAGCAGCTTAGCTGGGGTAGGCGGGACGGACAATGAGCAGTTCTTC. Residues: CASSLAGVGGTDNEQFF.

This clonotype was counted ten times or more. The chain employs TRBV5-1 and TRBJ2-2; 10 bases line up with TRBD1. The V segment lost 6 bases and the J segment 0 bases; nucleotides outside the gene matches: 5. The CDR3 extends over 16 amino acids. CDR1 and CDR2 from the germline V gene are SGHRS and YFSETQ. CDR3 loop: CASNLDRGANTGELFF. The CDR3 nucleotides are TGCGCCAGCAACCTGGACAGGGGGGCGAACACCGGGGAGCTGTTTTTT.

This clonotype came up many times. V gene TRBV18 combines with J gene TRBJ2-5; 9 positions match TRBD1. After removal of 4 bases from V and 2 bases from J, the junction contained 2 bases not matched to a gene. This CDR3 is built from 14 residues. Germline CDR1 and CDR2: KGHSH and LQKENI. CDR3 protein: CASSLGTGQETQYF. The DNA of the CDR3 is TGTGCCAGCTCACTCGGGACAGGGCAAGAGACCCAGTACTTC.

The CDR3 reads CSAEPLGSISYNEQFF. The CDR3 coding sequence is TGCAGTGCAGAACCATTGGGTTCAATCTCCTACAATGAGCAGTTCTTC. This sequence joins TRBV20-1 and TRBJ2-1, with D uncertain. V was cut by 6 bases and J by 0 bases, with 18 bases left in between. Germline V lookup: CDR1 DFQATT, CDR2 SNEGSKA (reference sequence). CDR3 size: 16 residues.